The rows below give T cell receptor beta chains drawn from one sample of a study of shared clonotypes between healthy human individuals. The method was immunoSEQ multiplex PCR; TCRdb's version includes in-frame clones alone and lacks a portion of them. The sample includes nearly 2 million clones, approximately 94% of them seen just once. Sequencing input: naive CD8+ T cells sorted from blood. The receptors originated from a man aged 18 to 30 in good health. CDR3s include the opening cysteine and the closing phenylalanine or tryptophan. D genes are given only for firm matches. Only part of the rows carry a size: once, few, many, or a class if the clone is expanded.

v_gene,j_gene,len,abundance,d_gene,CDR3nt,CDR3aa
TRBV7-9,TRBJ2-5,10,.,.,TGTGCCAGCAGCCATGAGACCCAGTACTTC,CASSHETQYF
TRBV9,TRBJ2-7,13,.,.,TGTGCCAGCAGCGCCGCGGATGGCTACGAGCAGTACTTC,CASSAADGYEQYF
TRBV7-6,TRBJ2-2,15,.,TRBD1,TGTGCCAGCAGCTTAGAGGGACAGGACACCGGGGAGCTGTTTTTT,CASSLEGQDTGELFF
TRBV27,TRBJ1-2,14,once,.,TGTGCCAGCAGTCCTACTAGAACTAACTATGGCTACACCTTC,CASSPTRTNYGYTF
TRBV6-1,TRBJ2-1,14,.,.,TGTGCCAGCAGTGATCCCTCTCATGGGGTAGGGCAGTTCTTC,CASSDPSHGVGQFF
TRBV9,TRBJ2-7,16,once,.,TGTGCCAGCAGCGAACACTGGGACGGTCTCGTCTACGAGCAGTACTTC,CASSEHWDGLVYEQYF
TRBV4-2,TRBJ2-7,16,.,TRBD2,TGTGCCAGCAGCCATCAACTAGCGGGCAACTCCTACGAGCAGTACTTC,CASSHQLAGNSYEQYF
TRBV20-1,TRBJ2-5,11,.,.,TGCAGTGCTCGTCACGGAGAGACCCAGTACTTC,CSARHGETQYF
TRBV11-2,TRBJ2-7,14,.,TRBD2,TGTGCCAGCGGAGTAGCGGGAGCCCTCTACGAGCAGTACTTC,CASGVAGALYEQYF
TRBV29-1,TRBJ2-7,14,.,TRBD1,TGCAGCGTTGAAGGGACAGGAATTACCTACGAGCAGTACTTC,CSVEGTGITYEQYF
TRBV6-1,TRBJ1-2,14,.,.,TGTGCCAGCAGCCCTTTGACAGTCCTCTATGGCTACACCTTC,CASSPLTVLYGYTF
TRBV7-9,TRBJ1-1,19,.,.,TGTGCCAGCAGCGCTTACGGTAGGTCCTCCGGGACCCCGAACACTGAAGCTTTCTTT,CASSAYGRSSGTPNTEAFF
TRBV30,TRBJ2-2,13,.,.,TGTGCCTGGAGTTCGAGTAACACCGGGGAGCTGTTTTTT,CAWSSSNTGELFF
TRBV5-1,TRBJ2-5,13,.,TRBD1,TGCGCCAGCAGCTTACAGGGGCAAGAGACCCAGTACTTC,CASSLQGQETQYF
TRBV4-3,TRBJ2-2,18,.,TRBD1,TGCGCCAGCAGCCTTCTCGGACAGGGGGGACCCGACACCGGGGAGCTGTTTTTT,CASSLLGQGGPDTGELFF
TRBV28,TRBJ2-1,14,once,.,TGTGCCAGCTCCGGGCAACCAATGTACAATGAGCAGTTCTTC,CASSGQPMYNEQFF
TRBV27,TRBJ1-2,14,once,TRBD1,TGTGCCAGCAGTTTCCAGGGGGCGGTGGATGGCTACACCTTC,CASSFQGAVDGYTF
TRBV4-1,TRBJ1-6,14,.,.,TGCGCCAGCAGCCAAGACGGTGAGCTGGGGGCCCTCCACTTT,CASSQDGELGALHF
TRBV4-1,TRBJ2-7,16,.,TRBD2,TGCGCCAGCAGCCAGAGGGGGACTAGCGGGAGTTACGAGCAGTACTTC,CASSQRGTSGSYEQYF
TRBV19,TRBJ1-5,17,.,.,TGTGCCAGTAGTATCACCGGGGGGCGGTCAGGCAATCAGCCCCAGCATTTT,CASSITGGRSGNQPQHF
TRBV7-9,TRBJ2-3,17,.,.,TGTGCCAGCAGCTTATCCATAGAACGGGATAACACAGATACGCAGTATTTT,CASSLSIERDNTDTQYF
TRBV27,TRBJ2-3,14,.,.,TGTGCCAGCAGTTTGGTCAGCCACACAGATACGCAGTATTTT,CASSLVSHTDTQYF
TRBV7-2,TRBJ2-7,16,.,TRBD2,TGTGCCAGCAGCGTTTTCCTAGCGGGAGGGCCCTACGAGCAGTACTTC,CASSVFLAGGPYEQYF
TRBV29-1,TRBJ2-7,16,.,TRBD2,TGCAGCGTTGTCTGGTTTGGGGTAGCGGGAGGGGACGAGCAGTACTTC,CSVVWFGVAGGDEQYF
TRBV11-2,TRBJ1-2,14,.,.,TGTGCCAGCAGACCCGGTCTGAGGAGGTATGGCTACACCTTC,CASRPGLRRYGYTF
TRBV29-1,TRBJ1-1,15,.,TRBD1,TGCAGCGTTGAAGACCCGGGACAGCGAAACACTGAAGCTTTCTTT,CSVEDPGQRNTEAFF
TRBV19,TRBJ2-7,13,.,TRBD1,TGTGCCAGTAGCACAGGGGTCTGGAGCGAGCAGTACTTC,CASSTGVWSEQYF
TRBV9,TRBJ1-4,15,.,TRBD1,TGTGCCAGCAGCGTCGAGGGGACAGCTAATGAAAAACTGTTTTTT,CASSVEGTANEKLFF
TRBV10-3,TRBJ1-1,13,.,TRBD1,TGTGCCATATCCGGGACAGGAGGGACTGAAGCTTTCTTT,CAISGTGGTEAFF
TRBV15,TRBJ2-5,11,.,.,TGTGCCACCAGCACCGCGGAGACCCAGTACTTC,CATSTAETQYF
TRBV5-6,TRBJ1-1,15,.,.,TGTGCCAGCAGCTTCATCGAGATTAGTAACACTGAAGCTTTCTTT,CASSFIEISNTEAFF
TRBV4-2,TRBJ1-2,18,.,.,TGTGCCAGCAGCCAAGATCCCACACAGGGATTCCCCCACTATGGCTACACCTTC,CASSQDPTQGFPHYGYTF
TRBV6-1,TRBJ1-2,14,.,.,TGTGCCAGCATCCAAAGGGAACAAAACTATGGCTACACCTTC,CASIQREQNYGYTF
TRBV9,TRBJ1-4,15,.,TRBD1,TGTGCCAGCAGCGGGACAGGGGGTGTTAATGAAAAACTGTTTTTT,CASSGTGGVNEKLFF
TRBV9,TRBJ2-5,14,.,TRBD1,TGTGCCAGCAGCGGGTGGACAGGGGAAGAGACCCAGTACTTC,CASSGWTGEETQYF
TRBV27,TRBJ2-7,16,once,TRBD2,TGTGCCAGCAGTTTACTGGGTCTAGCGGGTTCCTACGAGCAGTACTTC,CASSLLGLAGSYEQYF
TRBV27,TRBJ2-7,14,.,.,TGTGCCAGCAGTTCTCTCTGGGGCGCCTACGAGCAGTACTTC,CASSSLWGAYEQYF
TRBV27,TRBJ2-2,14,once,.,TGTGCCAGCAGCCCCGGATTGAACACCGGGGAGCTGTTTTTT,CASSPGLNTGELFF
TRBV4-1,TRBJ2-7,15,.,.,TGCGCCAGCAGCCACGGGCCTAAGACGGACTACGAGCAGTACTTC,CASSHGPKTDYEQYF
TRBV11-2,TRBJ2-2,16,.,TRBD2,TGTGCCAGCAGCCGGACTAGCGGGACAGTTGCCGGGGAGCTGTTTTTT,CASSRTSGTVAGELFF
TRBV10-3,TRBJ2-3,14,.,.,TGTGCCATCAGAGAGGGGTCCCCCACAGATACGCAGTATTTT,CAIREGSPTDTQYF
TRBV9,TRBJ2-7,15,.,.,TGTGCCAGCAGCGTAACTCCGGGGGGCACCTACGAGCAGTACTTC,CASSVTPGGTYEQYF
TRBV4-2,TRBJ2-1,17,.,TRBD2,TGTGCCAGCAGCCCCCTTCCCACTAGCGGGGGGTACAATGAGCAGTTCTTC,CASSPLPTSGGYNEQFF
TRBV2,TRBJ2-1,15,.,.,TGTGCCAGCAAAGGAGAGGCCCTCTCCTACAATGAGCAGTTCTTC,CASKGEALSYNEQFF
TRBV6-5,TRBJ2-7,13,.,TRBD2,TGTGCCAGCAGGACTAGCGGGACCTACGAGCAGTACTTC,CASRTSGTYEQYF
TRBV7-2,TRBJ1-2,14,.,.,TGTGCCATTTTAATGGAGGATCTCAACTATGGCTACACCTTC,CAILMEDLNYGYTF
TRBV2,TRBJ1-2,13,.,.,TGTGCCAGCAGTGAACAGGGTGTATATGGCTACACCTTC,CASSEQGVYGYTF
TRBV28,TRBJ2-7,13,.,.,TGTGCCACCCGGAGGGGGGGACTGGACGAGCAGTACTTC,CATRRGGLDEQYF
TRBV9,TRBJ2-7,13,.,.,TGTGCCAGCAGCGGACAGGATTTCTACGAGCAGTACTTC,CASSGQDFYEQYF
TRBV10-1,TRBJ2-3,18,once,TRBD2,TGCGCCAGCAGTGACCGGACTAGCGGGTATGCTAGCACAGATACGCAGTATTTT,CASSDRTSGYASTDTQYF
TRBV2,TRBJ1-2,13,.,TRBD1,TGTGCCAGCCGGGACAGGGGCCTCTATGGCTACACCTTC,CASRDRGLYGYTF
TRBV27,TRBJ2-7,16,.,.,TGTGCCAGCAGTCCCCTCGGGGTGGGGGGCCCCTACGAGCAGTACTTC,CASSPLGVGGPYEQYF
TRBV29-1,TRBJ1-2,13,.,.,TGCACCGTTCCCGGACAGAATGTAAATGGCTACACCTTC,CTVPGQNVNGYTF
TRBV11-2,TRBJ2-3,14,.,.,TGTGCCAGCAGCCATGACTTAGGGGTCGATACGCAGTATTTT,CASSHDLGVDTQYF
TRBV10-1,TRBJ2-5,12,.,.,TGCGCCAGCAGTGATTTCGGAGAGACCCAGTACTTC,CASSDFGETQYF